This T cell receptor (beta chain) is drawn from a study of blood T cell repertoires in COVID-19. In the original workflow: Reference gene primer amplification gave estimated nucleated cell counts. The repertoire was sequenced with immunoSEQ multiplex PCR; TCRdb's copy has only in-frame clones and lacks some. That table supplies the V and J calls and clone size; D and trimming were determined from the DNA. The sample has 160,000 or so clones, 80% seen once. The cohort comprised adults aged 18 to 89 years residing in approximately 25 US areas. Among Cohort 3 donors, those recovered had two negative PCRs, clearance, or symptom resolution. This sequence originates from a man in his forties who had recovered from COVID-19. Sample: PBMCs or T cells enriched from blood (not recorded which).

The CDR3 loop is CASSLDGQSPGSPLHF. The CDR3, as DNA: TGTGCCAGCAGCTTAGATGGGCAGTCGCCAGGGTCACCCCTCCACTTT. The chain joins TRBV7-8 to TRBJ1-6, with a tentative D call TRBD1 (5 bases). Germline-derived CDR1 and CDR2 are SGHVS and FQNEAQ. The CDR3 runs to 16 residues. V was clipped by 1 base and J by 10 bases, with 17 bases between them.